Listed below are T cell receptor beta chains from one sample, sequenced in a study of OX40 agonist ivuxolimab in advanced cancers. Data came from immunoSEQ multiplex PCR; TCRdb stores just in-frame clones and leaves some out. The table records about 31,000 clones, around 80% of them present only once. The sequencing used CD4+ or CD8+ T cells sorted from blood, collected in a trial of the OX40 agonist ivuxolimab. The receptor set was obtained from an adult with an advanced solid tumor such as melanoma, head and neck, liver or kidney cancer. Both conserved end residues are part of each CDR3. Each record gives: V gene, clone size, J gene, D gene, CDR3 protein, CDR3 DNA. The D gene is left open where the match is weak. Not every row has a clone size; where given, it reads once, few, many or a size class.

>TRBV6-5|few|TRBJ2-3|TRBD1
CASSYHKDRGTDTQYF
TGTGCCAGCAGTTATCACAAGGACAGGGGGACAGATACGCAGTATTTT
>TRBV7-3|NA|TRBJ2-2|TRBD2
CASSLGLVTGELFF
TGTGCCAGCAGCTTGGGACTAGTCACCGGGGAGCTGTTTTTT
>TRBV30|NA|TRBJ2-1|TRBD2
CAWSSPKAGYNEQFF
TGTGCCTGGAGTTCCCCCAAAGCGGGATACAATGAGCAGTTCTTC
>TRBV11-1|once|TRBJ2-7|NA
CASSLNGGDGDEQYF
TGTGCCAGCAGCTTAAATGGAGGGGACGGGGACGAGCAGTACTTC
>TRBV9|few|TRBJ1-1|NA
CASSAQGNTEAFF
TGTGCCAGCAGCGCGCAGGGGAACACTGAAGCTTTCTTT
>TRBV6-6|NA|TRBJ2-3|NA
CASSKQGPDTQYF
TGTGCCAGCAGCAAACAGGGTCCAGATACGCAGTATTTT
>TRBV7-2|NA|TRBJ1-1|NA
CASSGPRGSGDTEAFF
TGTGCCAGCAGCGGCCCACGGGGTTCAGGGGACACTGAAGCTTTCTTT
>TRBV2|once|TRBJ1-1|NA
CASRPQNRANTEAFF
TGTGCCAGCAGACCTCAGAACAGGGCGAACACTGAAGCTTTCTTT
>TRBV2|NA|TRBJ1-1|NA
CASSGLTENTEAFF
TGTGCCAGCTCCGGGTTGACAGAGAACACTGAAGCTTTCTTT
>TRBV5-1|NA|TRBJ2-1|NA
CASSPRASEGNEQFF
TGCGCCAGCAGCCCCCGGGCCTCGGAGGGTAATGAGCAGTTCTTC
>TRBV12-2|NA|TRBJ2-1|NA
CASRLAKRGANDNEQFF
TGTGCAAGTCGCTTAGCGAAGCGGGGGGCCAACGACAATGAGCAGTTCTTC
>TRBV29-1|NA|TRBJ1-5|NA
CSVLEALTGQPQHF
TGCAGCGTTTTGGAGGCTCTGACTGGGCAGCCCCAGCATTTT
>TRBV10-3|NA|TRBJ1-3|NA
CAISDSTSGNTIYF
TGTGCCATCAGTGACAGTACCTCTGGAAACACCATATATTTT
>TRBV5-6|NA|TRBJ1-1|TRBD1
CASSYRDRKGSAFF
TGTGCCAGCAGCTATAGGGACAGAAAAGGGTCTGCTTTCTTT
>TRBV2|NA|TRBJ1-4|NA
CASSYTTVGATNEKLFF
TGTGCCAGCAGTTATACGACAGTCGGGGCCACTAATGAAAAACTGTTTTTT
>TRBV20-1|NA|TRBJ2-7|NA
CSLTGLYEQYF
TGCAGTCTGACAGGACTCTACGAGCAGTACTTC
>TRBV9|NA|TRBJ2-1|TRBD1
CASSGRKTGGNEQFF
TGTGCCAGCAGCGGCAGAAAAACAGGGGGAAATGAGCAGTTCTTC
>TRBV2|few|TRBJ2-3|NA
CASSEALLSGGDTQYF
TGTGCCAGCAGTGAAGCGCTTCTTTCTGGGGGCGATACGCAGTATTTT
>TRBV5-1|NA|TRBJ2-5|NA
CASSRDGGGQETQYF
TGCGCCAGCAGCCGGGACGGTGGGGGACAAGAGACCCAGTACTTC
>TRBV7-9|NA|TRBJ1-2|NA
CASSRFQGNGYTF
TGTGCCAGCAGCCGTTTCCAGGGGAATGGCTACACCTTC
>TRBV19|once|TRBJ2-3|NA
CASSLGTLGTDTQYF
TGTGCCAGTAGTTTGGGGACGTTAGGCACAGATACGCAGTATTTT
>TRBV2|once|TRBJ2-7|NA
CASSKERGLRDEQYF
TGTGCCAGCAGTAAAGAACGGGGCCTTCGGGACGAGCAGTACTTC
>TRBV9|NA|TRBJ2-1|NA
CASSVGGSYNEQFF
TGTGCCAGCAGCGTAGGGGGTTCCTACAATGAGCAGTTCTTC
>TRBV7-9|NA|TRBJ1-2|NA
CASTLDRYYGYTF
TGTGCCAGCACCCTAGACAGATACTATGGCTACACCTTC
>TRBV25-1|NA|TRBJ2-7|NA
CASSEARGSSYEQYF
TGTGCCAGCAGTGAAGCTCGGGGGAGCTCCTACGAGCAGTACTTC
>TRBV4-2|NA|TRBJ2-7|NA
CASSQAGAAYEQYF
TGTGCCAGCAGCCAAGCAGGAGCGGCGTACGAGCAGTACTTC
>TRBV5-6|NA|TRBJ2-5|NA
CASSPGVKETQYF
TGTGCCAGCAGCCCAGGGGTAAAAGAGACCCAGTACTTC
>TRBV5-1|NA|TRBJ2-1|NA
CASSLGPNIHEQFF
TGCGCCAGCAGCTTGGGCCCCAATATCCATGAGCAGTTCTTC
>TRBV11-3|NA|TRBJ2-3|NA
CASSLGLRDTQYF
TGTGCCAGCAGCTTAGGTCTTAGAGATACGCAGTATTTT
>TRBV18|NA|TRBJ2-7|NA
CASSPSQGMTYEQYF
TGTGCCAGCTCACCAAGTCAGGGGATGACCTACGAGCAGTACTTC
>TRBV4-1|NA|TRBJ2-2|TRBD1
CASSLSGGMSTGELFF
TGCGCCAGCAGCCTTTCAGGGGGAATGAGTACCGGGGAGCTGTTTTTT
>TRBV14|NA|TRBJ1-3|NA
CASSQSGSRNTIYF
TGTGCCAGCAGCCAATCCGGGTCCCGAAACACCATATATTTT
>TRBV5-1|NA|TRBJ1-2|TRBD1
CASSLDGGGAYGYTF
TGCGCCAGCAGCTTGGACGGAGGGGGCGCTTATGGCTACACCTTC
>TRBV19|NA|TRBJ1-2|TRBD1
CASQQGINYGYTF
TGTGCCAGTCAACAGGGGATTAACTATGGCTACACCTTC
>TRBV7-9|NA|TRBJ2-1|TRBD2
CASQGTSGNEQFF
TGTGCCAGCCAGGGGACTAGCGGGAATGAGCAGTTCTTC
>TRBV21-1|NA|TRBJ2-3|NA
CASSLEGGPATDTQYF
TGTGCCAGCAGCCTGGAGGGGGGGCCAGCCACAGATACGCAGTATTTT
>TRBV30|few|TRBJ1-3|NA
CAWRRDRGSGNTIYF
TGTGCCTGGAGACGCGACCGGGGCTCTGGAAACACCATATATTTT
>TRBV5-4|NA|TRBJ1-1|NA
CASSLGRGEAFF
TGTGCCAGCAGCTTGGGAAGGGGTGAAGCTTTCTTT
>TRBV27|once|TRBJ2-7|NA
CASRGLSSYEQYF
TGTGCCAGCAGGGGATTGAGCTCCTACGAGCAGTACTTC
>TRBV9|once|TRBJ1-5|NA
CASSGRGNNQPQHF
TGTGCCAGCAGCGGCAGGGGAAACAATCAGCCCCAGCATTTT
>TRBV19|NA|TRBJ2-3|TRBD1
CASSYLQGGTDTQYF
TGTGCCAGTAGCTACTTACAGGGGGGCACAGATACGCAGTATTTT
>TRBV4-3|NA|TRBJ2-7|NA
CASSQGGRLDEQYF
TGCGCCAGCAGCCAAGGGGGGAGGTTGGACGAGCAGTACTTC
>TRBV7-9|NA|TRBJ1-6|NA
CASSFGGDGSPLHF
TGTGCCAGCAGCTTCGGAGGGGATGGTTCACCCCTCCACTTT
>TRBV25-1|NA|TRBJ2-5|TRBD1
CASSESGGKETQYF
TGTGCCAGCAGTGAATCAGGGGGCAAAGAGACCCAGTACTTC
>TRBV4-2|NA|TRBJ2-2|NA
CASSQGVGGRNTGELFF
TGTGCCAGCAGCCAAGGGGTGGGTGGGAGGAACACCGGGGAGCTGTTTTTT
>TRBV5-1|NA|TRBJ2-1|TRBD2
CASSPGLLAGGYNEQFF
TGCGCCAGCAGCCCCGGACTGCTAGCGGGAGGTTACAATGAGCAGTTCTTC
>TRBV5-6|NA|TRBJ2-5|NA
CASSLGGEETQYF
TGTGCCAGCAGCTTGGGCGGAGAAGAGACCCAGTACTTC
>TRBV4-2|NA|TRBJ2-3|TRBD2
CASSQGGGRADTQYF
TGTGCCAGCAGCCAAGGGGGCGGGAGGGCAGATACGCAGTATTTT
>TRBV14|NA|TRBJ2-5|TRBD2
CASSQERRGLAGILNGGKTQYF
TGTGCCAGCAGCCAAGAGCGGAGAGGACTAGCGGGAATTTTAAATGGAGGAAAGACCCAGTACTTC
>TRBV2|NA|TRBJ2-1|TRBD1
CASRQTGITYNEQFF
TGTGCCAGCAGACAGACAGGGATAACCTACAATGAGCAGTTCTTC
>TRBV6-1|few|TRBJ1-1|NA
CASSAWGAATEAFF
TGTGCCAGCAGTGCCTGGGGGGCGGCCACTGAAGCTTTCTTT
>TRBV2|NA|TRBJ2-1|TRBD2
CASGPRAGSNEQFF
TGTGCCAGCGGGCCTAGAGCGGGGAGCAATGAGCAGTTCTTC
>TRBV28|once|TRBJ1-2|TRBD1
CASYLTGARGYTF
TGTGCCAGTTACCTTACAGGGGCTAGAGGCTACACCTTC
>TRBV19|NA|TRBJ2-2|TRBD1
CASIGDRNTGELFF
TGTGCCAGTATCGGGGACAGAAACACCGGGGAGCTGTTTTTT
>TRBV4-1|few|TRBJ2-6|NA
CASSQDWGTGANVLTF
TGCGCCAGCAGCCAAGATTGGGGGACTGGGGCCAACGTCCTGACTTTC
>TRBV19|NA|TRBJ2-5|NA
CATQGLSQETQYF
TGTGCCACCCAGGGGTTATCCCAAGAGACCCAGTACTTC
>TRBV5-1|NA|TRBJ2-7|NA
CASSPWEDDEQYF
TGCGCCAGCAGCCCCTGGGAGGACGACGAGCAGTACTTC